The 27 T cell receptor beta chains below were found in one sample sequenced in a study of blood T cell repertoires in COVID-19. Some clones are missing from TCRdb's copy, which holds only in-frame ones; the method was immunoSEQ multiplex PCR. Of roughly 150,000 clones listed, around 85% are singletons. Sequencing used peripheral blood. The receptor set was obtained from a woman in her 70s with acute or convalescent COVID-19.

The chain has TRBV6-6 and TRBJ2-1, with TRBD2 matching over 14 bases. Germline V gene sequence: CDR1 MNHNY, CDR2 SVGAGI (reference sequence). Trimming at V came to 2 bases and at J to 5 bases, leaving 2 bases not matched to a gene. This CDR3 has 16 amino acids. Here the CDR3 reads CASSYGLAGGNNEQFF. The CDR3, as DNA: TGTGCCAGCAGTTACGGACTAGCGGGGGGCAACAATGAGCAGTTCTTC.

The V and J genes are TRBV6-6 and TRBJ1-1; D may be TRBD1 (6 bases). Germline V gene sequence: CDR1 MNHNY, CDR2 SVGAGI (reference sequence). V was shortened by 0 bases and J by 5 bases, with 13 bases between the two germline ends. The CDR3 loop spans 15 amino acids. The chain's CDR3 is CASSYSAQGSTEAFF. CDR3 in DNA: TGTGCCAGCAGTTACTCTGCCCAGGGGTCGACTGAAGCTTTCTTT.

This chain uses TRBV4-3 with TRBJ2-2; 9 positions agree with TRBD2. The junction had 3 bases not matched to a gene; V was cut back by 3 bases and J by 1 base. The germline gives CDR1 LGHNA, CDR2 YSLEER. The CDR3 contains 16 residues. The CDR3 nucleotides read TGCGCCAGCAGCCAGGGGACTAGCTTGAACACCGGGGAGCTGTTTTTT. Protein sequence: CASSQGTSLNTGELFF.

The chain uses TRBV5-1 and TRBJ2-3, with a tentative D call TRBD2 (5 bases). V gave up 3 bases and J gave up 2 bases, with 13 bases separating them. The CDR3 runs 15 residues. The germline V gene has CDR1 SGHRS and CDR2 YFSETQ. CDR3 in amino acids: CASSSYAGDTDTQYF. DNA for the CDR3: TGCGCCAGCAGCTCCTATGCCGGGGACACAGATACGCAGTATTTT.

The gene calls are TRBV6-5 and TRBJ2-5; the match to TRBD1 covers 10 bases. Trimming removed 3 bases from V and 6 bases from J; junction bases left unmatched: 7. This CDR3 comprises 15 residues. CDR1 and CDR2 (germline): MNHEY, SVGAGI. CDR3 residues: CASSYSTGGLKTQYF. The CDR3 nucleotides read TGTGCCAGCAGTTATTCGACAGGGGGCCTGAAGACCCAGTACTTC.

This CDR3 is CASSLNDNSPLHF. The CDR3 region has the DNA TGTGCCAGCTCACTAAATGATAATTCACCCCTCCACTTT. The chain joins TRBV18 to TRBJ1-6; D gene unclear. The CDR3 extends over 13 amino acids. Deletions cut 4 bases from V and 5 bases from J, with 6 bases between. Germline loops: CDR1 KGHSH, CDR2 LQKENI.

The rearrangement joins TRBV28 to TRBJ2-7; D is perhaps TRBD1 (5 bases). The CDR3 contains 14 residues. CDR1 and CDR2 (germline): MDHEN, SYDVKM. With 6 bases removed from V and 3 bases from J, the gap between germline ends came to 15 bases. The CDR3 region has the DNA TGTGCCAGCAGGACCCGTGCCCAGGGCTACGAGCAGTACGTC. It is translated as CASRTRAQGYEQYV.

The rearrangement uses TRBV7-9 and TRBJ2-7, with D possibly matching TRBD1 (5 bases). The ends were cut back, 1 base at V and 6 bases at J, with 13 bases in the middle. The germline gives CDR1 SEHNR, CDR2 FQNEAQ (reference sequence). The CDR3 extends over 14 amino acids. Here the CDR3 reads CASSLEGRVAEQYF. CDR3 sequence (DNA): TGTGCCAGCAGCTTAGAGGGCAGGGTGGCCGAGCAGTACTTC.

This clone occurred a few times. The gene calls are TRBV7-6 and TRBJ1-1; tentative D call: TRBD1 (5 bases). The CDR3 totals 13 residues. The V gene lost 2 bases and the J gene lost 5 bases, with 9 bases spanning the gap. The germline CDR1 and CDR2 sequences are SGHVS and FNYEAQ. The CDR3 DNA sequence: TGTGCCAGCAGCTTACAGGGAAGAACTGAAGCTTTCTTT. It specifies CASSLQGRTEAFF.

This sequence joins TRBV27 and TRBJ1-6; 8 nucleotides line up with TRBD1. Losses at the gene ends were 7 bases for V and 10 bases for J; bases not matched to a gene: 12. Looked up from germline, CDR1 is MNHEY and CDR2 is SMNVEV (reference sequence). This CDR3 is built from 15 residues. The CDR3, as DNA: TGTGCCAGCAAACGATCGACAGGGGAAGCGTCACCCCTCCACTTT. Residues: CASKRSTGEASPLHF.

This clone was found once. The V call is TRBV23-1, the J call TRBJ2-3; the match to TRBD2 covers 8 bases. TRBV23-1 is assigned to the ORF class and has an uncertain function. With V trimmed by 9 bases and J by 4 bases, 3 bases remained unmatched. This CDR3 comprises 12 residues. The DNA for the CDR3 is TGCGCCAGTCAGCGGGGGCCAGATACGCAGTATTTT. It yields the protein CASQRGPDTQYF.

This chain joins TRBV9 and TRBJ2-1, with D unclear. In germline, CDR1 is SGDLS, CDR2 YYNGEE. Deletions cut 4 bases from V and 6 bases from J, with 8 bases between. There are 12 residues in the CDR3. The CDR3 protein is CASSYIGNEQFF. In nucleotides, the CDR3 is TGTGCCAGCAGCTACATTGGCAATGAGCAGTTCTTC.

The chain couples TRBV7-9 to TRBJ2-1; possible D gene TRBD2, 6 bases. Germline assignment: CDR1 SEHNR and CDR2 FQNEAQ (reference sequence). V dropped 4 bases and J dropped 6 bases, with 16 bases sitting between them. The CDR3 contains 15 residues. CDR3: CASSSGSWSLNEQFF. The CDR3, as DNA: TGTGCCAGCAGCTCCGGGAGTTGGAGTCTCAATGAGCAGTTCTTC.

The rearrangement joins TRBV12-3 or TRBV12-4 to TRBJ1-1; 8 bases are a match to TRBD1. With 8 bases clipped from V and 9 bases from J, the junction kept 5 bases outside the gene matches. The CDR3 spans 11 residues. The CDR3 protein is CASRDRRKAFF. The CDR3 bases are TGTGCCAGCCGGGACAGGCGAAAAGCTTTCTTT.

The chain employs TRBV19 and TRBJ2-2; the match to TRBD1 covers 7 bases. Germline trimming cut 8 bases from V and 0 bases from J; bases unmatched to any gene: 12. Germline CDR1 and CDR2: LNHDA and SQIVND (reference sequence). This CDR3 has 17 residues. The CDR3 DNA reads TGTGCCAGTTCGATGGGACAGATGACTCCGAACACCGGGGAGCTGTTTTTT. Its protein is CASSMGQMTPNTGELFF.

The chain uses TRBV6-1 and TRBJ1-2, with D maybe TRBD1 (6 bases). Looked up from germline, CDR1 is MNHNS and CDR2 is SASEGT. The CDR3 consists of 15 residues. Trimming removed 2 bases at V and 6 bases at J, with 16 bases between. The CDR3 coding sequence is TGTGCCAGCAGTGAATGGGACAAGAGTTTTAATGGCTACACCTTC. As protein: CASSEWDKSFNGYTF.

The table lists this clone with a count of one. The gene calls are TRBV3-1 (or the pseudogene TRBV3-2) and TRBJ1-6, with D perhaps TRBD1 (5 bases). The CDR3 extends over 15 amino acids. V was pared by 1 base and J by 8 bases, with 12 bases between. The germline V gene has CDR1 LGHDT and CDR2 YNNKEL (reference sequence). The CDR3 nucleotides are TGTGCCAGCAGCCAAGGGCCGACAGCCGATTCACCCCTCCACTTT. Translating it yields CASSQGPTADSPLHF.

V gene TRBV4-1 combines with J gene TRBJ2-7, with 7 bases aligning to TRBD2. Germline-derived CDR1 and CDR2 are MGHRA and YSYEKL. This CDR3 is built from 16 residues. Unmatched junction bases numbered 7, after V lost 0 bases and J lost 2 bases. The CDR3 spells CASSQEIGGTPYEQYV. As DNA, the CDR3 is TGCGCCAGCAGCCAAGAAATCGGGGGGACCCCCTACGAGCAGTACGTC.

This clone was counted only a few times. The V call is TRBV20-1, the J call TRBJ1-1, with D unresolved. Trimming left V 3 bases short and J 3 bases short, with 11 bases between. The germline gives CDR1 DFQATT, CDR2 SNEGSKA (reference sequence). The CDR3 consists of 13 residues. The CDR3 coding sequence is TGCAGTGCTAGTCCTCAGTCAGACACTGAAGCTTTCTTT. Translation gives CSASPQSDTEAFF.

The chain employs TRBV18 and TRBJ2-2; 8 positions match TRBD1. V dropped 4 bases and J dropped 3; count of bases not matched to a gene: 7. The CDR3 contains 16 residues. The germline CDR1 and CDR2 sequences are KGHSH and LQKENI. CDR3 in amino acids: CASSRMTGVDTGELFF. Written as DNA, the CDR3 is TGTGCCAGCTCACGGATGACAGGGGTCGACACCGGGGAGCTGTTTTTT.

The genes are TRBV5-1 and TRBJ1-2; TRBD1 is a possible D gene (5 bases). The CDR3 contains 13 residues. In germline, CDR1 is SGHRS, CDR2 YFSETQ. V was clipped by 5 bases and J by 0 bases, with 8 bases between them. The CDR3 DNA reads TGCGCCAGCAGACAGGACCCTAACTATGGCTACACCTTC. Translating it yields CASRQDPNYGYTF.

The chain recombines TRBV6-5 with TRBJ1-2; D gene unclear. Trimming removed 7 bases at V and 4 bases at J, with 16 bases between. CDR1 and CDR2 from the germline V gene are MNHEY and SVGAGI. The CDR3 is 14 residues long. CDR3 region: CASNGGSGSYGYTF. CDR3 nucleotides: TGTGCCAGCAATGGCGGGTCGGGGAGCTATGGCTACACCTTC.

The gene calls are TRBV2 and TRBJ1-1; 7 bases align to TRBD1. J lost 0 bases, V lost 10 bases, and 11 bases had no gene match. The CDR3 contains 15 residues. CDR1 and CDR2 (germline): SNHLY, FYNNEI. CDR3 amino acids: CAKFGTAYLNTEAFF. The CDR3 DNA reads TGTGCCAAATTCGGGACAGCTTATCTGAACACTGAAGCTTTCTTT. Full variable domain (missing parts from reference TRBV2 and TRBJ1-1): EPEVTQTPSHQVTQMGQEVILRCVPISNHLYFYWYRQILGQKVEFLVSFYNNEISEKSEIFDDQFSVERPDGSNFTLKIRSTKLEDSAMYFCAKFGTAYLNTEAFFGQGTRLTVV.

The rearrangement links TRBV18 to TRBJ2-5, with D tentatively TRBD2 (5 bases). The CDR3 has 15 residues. The V end was cut by 1 base, the J end by 2 bases, with 11 bases between. The V gene's germline CDR1 is KGHSH and CDR2 LQKENI. The CDR3 region has the DNA TGTGCCAGCTCACCACTCGCCGGGGATCAAGAGACCCAGTACTTC. This encodes CASSPLAGDQETQYF.

The CDR3 loop reads CASSPGSNTQYF. CDR3 sequence (DNA): TGTGCCAGCAGTCCGGGATCGAATACGCAGTATTTT. The chain employs TRBV11-3 and TRBJ2-3, with TRBD2 as a possible D gene (5 bases). Germline V gene lookup returns CDR1 SGHNT and CDR2 YENEEA. The CDR3 sequence is 12 residues long. The V and J ends lost 6 bases and 7 bases respectively, with 11 bases between them.

This sequence joins TRBV28 and TRBJ1-1; D is undetermined. With 7 bases removed from V and 11 bases from J, the gap between germline ends came to 14 bases. The germline V gene has CDR1 MDHEN and CDR2 SYDVKM. CDR3 length: 11 residues. The CDR3 DNA reads as TGTGCCAGCATGTCGCTCTTAACTGCTTTCTTT. Translating gives CASMSLLTAFF.

The rearrangement uses TRBV7-9 and TRBJ2-5; the match to TRBD1 covers 8 bases. The CDR3 extends over 14 amino acids. J gave up 5 bases and V 2 bases, and 4 bases lay outside the gene matches. CDR1 is SEHNR and CDR2 is FQNEAQ in the germline V gene (reference sequence). The CDR3 coding sequence is TGTGCCAGCAGCTTATGGACAGGGACGGAGACCCAGTACTTC. It translates to CASSLWTGTETQYF. The full variable domain, with the rest looked up from reference TRBV7-9 and TRBJ2-5, is DTGVSQNPRHKITKRGQNVTFRCDPISEHNRLYWYRQTLGQGPEFLTYFQNEAQLEKSRLLSDRFSAERPKGSFSTLEIQRTEQGDSAMYLCASSLWTGTETQYFGPGTRLLVL.